A single sample is the source of the 4 T cell receptor beta chains below, sequenced in a study of tumor-infiltrating lymphocytes in oesophageal squamous cell carcinoma. TCRdb used MiXCR to reprocess the PCR reads, holding one entry per CDR3 protein. The sample holds more than 15,000 distinct CDR3 sequences; about 43% are singletons and the top ten take roughly 12%. Specimen: normal esophageal tissue next to the tumor. The source of these receptors is a male donor with esophageal squamous cell carcinoma.

The chain uses TRBV12-3 or TRBV12-4 and TRBJ1-1; D not certain. Trimming cost V 6 bases and J 6 bases, with 11 bases left between them. The length of the CDR3 is 12 residues. The CDR3 spells CASSPKVSEAFF. The CDR3 nucleotides read TGTGCCAGCAGCCCCAAGGTGTCTGAAGCTTTCTTT.

The rearrangement links TRBV6-6 to TRBJ2-5; no clear D gene. This CDR3 has 12 residues. V dropped 8 bases and J dropped 2 bases, with 9 bases sitting between them. CDR1 MNHNY and CDR2 SVGAGI come from the germline V gene (reference sequence). CDR3 protein: CASGWDQETQYF. The DNA of the CDR3 is TGTGCCAGCGGGTGGGATCAAGAGACCCAGTACTTC.

The table lists this clonotype with a few counts. No conserved phenylalanine or tryptophan is present at the end of the CDR3, so a read error is the likely explanation. No DNA is shown, since the ends of the CDR3 on it are uncertain; the CDR3 is the one TCRdb lists. The chain couples TRBV7-2 to TRBJ2-5; TRBD2 was called by the table and not checked on the DNA. 16 amino acids form the CDR3, both terminal residues included. Germline CDR1 SGHTA, CDR2 FQGNSA. The CDR3 sequence: CASSRERFLYEQYFGN.

This clonotype was detected many times. The gene calls are TRBV6-6 and TRBJ2-7; D gene ambiguous. From germline, CDR1 is MNHNY and CDR2 SVGAGI (reference sequence). Trimming took off 0 bases at V and 4 bases at J, with 7 bases between the two ends. The CDR3 has 13 residues. The CDR3, as DNA: TGTGCCAGCAGTTACTCTGACGGATACGAGCAGTACTTC. Protein product: CASSYSDGYEQYF.